This is a list of T cell receptor beta chains from one sample in a study of Graves' ophthalmopathy and Graves' hyperthyroidism. TCRdb processed the multiplex PCR reads anew with MiXCR; each CDR3 protein has one entry. Of about 620,000 distinct CDR3 sequences in the sample, 22% were seen once. The sample was peripheral blood. The receptors come from a young woman with stable Graves' hyperthyroidism. Some clones in this sample may be carry-over from other donors' samples. CDR3s include the opening cysteine and the closing phenylalanine or tryptophan. Each record gives: V gene, clone size, J gene, D gene, CDR3 protein, CDR3 DNA. The D gene is left open where the match is weak. Not every row has a clone size; where given, it reads once, few, many or a size class.

V gene: TRBV11-2
clone size: .
J gene: TRBJ2-7
D gene: TRBD1
CDR3 protein: CASSWNGRGKYEQYF
CDR3 DNA: TGTGCCAGCAGCTGGAATGGCAGGGGGAAGTACGAGCAGTACTTC

V gene: TRBV6-5
clone size: many
J gene: TRBJ2-7
D gene: TRBD1
CDR3 protein: CASSSTRQGGYEQYF
CDR3 DNA: TGTGCCAGCAGTTCCACCCGACAGGGCGGGTACGAGCAGTACTTC

V gene: TRBV19
clone size: .
J gene: TRBJ2-7
D gene: .
CDR3 protein: CASSIDINRRSYEQYF
CDR3 DNA: TGTGCCAGTAGTATAGATATCAACAGGCGCTCCTACGAGCAGTACTTC

V gene: TRBV7-9
clone size: .
J gene: TRBJ1-1
D gene: TRBD1
CDR3 protein: CASSLDGTAFEAFF
CDR3 DNA: TGTGCCAGCAGCTTAGATGGGACAGCTTTTGAAGCTTTCTTT

V gene: TRBV12-3/TRBV12-4
clone size: many
J gene: TRBJ1-1
D gene: .
CDR3 protein: CASSNLWGAGTEAFF
CDR3 DNA: TGTGCCAGCAGTAACCTTTGGGGGGCGGGGACTGAAGCTTTCTTT

V gene: TRBV29-1
clone size: many
J gene: TRBJ1-1
D gene: TRBD1
CDR3 protein: CSVEPGQEPFEAFF
CDR3 DNA: TGCAGCGTTGAACCGGGACAGGAGCCTTTTGAAGCTTTCTTT

V gene: TRBV5-1
clone size: .
J gene: TRBJ2-1
D gene: TRBD1
CDR3 protein: CASNLGQGQYNEQFF
CDR3 DNA: TGCGCCAGCAACCTGGGACAGGGCCAATACAATGAGCAGTTCTTC

V gene: TRBV12-3/TRBV12-4
clone size: many
J gene: TRBJ2-5
D gene: .
CDR3 protein: CASSPLWQGTQYF
CDR3 DNA: TGTGCCAGCAGTCCGCTATGGCAAGGGACCCAGTACTTC

V gene: TRBV6-2/TRBV6-3
clone size: many
J gene: TRBJ2-7
D gene: TRBD2
CDR3 protein: CASSYFLAGAVSYEQYF
CDR3 DNA: TGTGCCAGCAGTTACTTCCTAGCGGGGGCCGTCTCCTACGAGCAGTACTTC

V gene: TRBV6-2/TRBV6-3
clone size: .
J gene: TRBJ2-2
D gene: .
CDR3 protein: CASSYGANTGELFF
CDR3 DNA: TGTGCCAGCAGTTACGGAGCGAACACCGGGGAGCTGTTTTTT

V gene: TRBV12-3/TRBV12-4
clone size: many
J gene: TRBJ2-5
D gene: .
CDR3 protein: CASSFDVETQYF
CDR3 DNA: TGTGCCAGCAGTTTCGACGTGGAGACCCAGTACTTC

V gene: TRBV6-1
clone size: .
J gene: TRBJ1-1
D gene: .
CDR3 protein: CASTTEYLTEAFF
CDR3 DNA: TGTGCCAGCACTACAGAGTATCTAACTGAAGCTTTCTTT

V gene: TRBV11-3
clone size: .
J gene: TRBJ2-7
D gene: .
CDR3 protein: CASTNPPRRTERYF
CDR3 DNA: TGTGCCAGCACCAATCCCCCGCGGCGGACCGAAAGGTACTTC

V gene: TRBV20-1
clone size: many
J gene: TRBJ2-5
D gene: TRBD1
CDR3 protein: CSATGTGSQETQYF
CDR3 DNA: TGCAGTGCTACCGGGACAGGTAGTCAAGAGACCCAGTACTTC

V gene: TRBV11-2
clone size: many
J gene: TRBJ2-5
D gene: .
CDR3 protein: CASSSKQGYQETQYF
CDR3 DNA: TGTGCCAGCAGCTCAAAGCAGGGGTACCAAGAGACCCAGTACTTC

V gene: TRBV7-9
clone size: .
J gene: TRBJ1-1
D gene: .
CDR3 protein: CASSLGISHTEAFF
CDR3 DNA: TGTGCCAGCAGCTTGGGGATCAGTCACACTGAAGCTTTCTTT

V gene: TRBV15
clone size: many
J gene: TRBJ1-2
D gene: .
CDR3 protein: CATSREGAEGYTF
CDR3 DNA: TGTGCCACCAGCAGAGAGGGGGCTGAGGGCTACACCTTC

V gene: TRBV20-1
clone size: .
J gene: TRBJ2-2
D gene: TRBD1
CDR3 protein: CSARATGQGAVGELFF
CDR3 DNA: TGCAGTGCTAGAGCAACGGGACAGGGGGCCGTCGGGGAGCTGTTTTTT

V gene: TRBV12-3/TRBV12-4
clone size: many
J gene: TRBJ1-2
D gene: .
CDR3 protein: CASRPIDYYGYTF
CDR3 DNA: TGTGCCAGCAGACCGATCGACTACTATGGCTACACCTTC

V gene: TRBV5-1
clone size: few
J gene: TRBJ1-1
D gene: .
CDR3 protein: CASSPRGAKMNTEAFF
CDR3 DNA: TGCGCCAGCAGCCCTAGGGGGGCCAAAATGAACACTGAAGCTTTCTTT

V gene: TRBV29-1
clone size: few
J gene: TRBJ2-7
D gene: .
CDR3 protein: CSVEGPYEQYF
CDR3 DNA: TGCAGCGTTGAAGGGCCTTACGAGCAGTACTTC

V gene: TRBV20-1
clone size: many
J gene: TRBJ1-5
D gene: .
CDR3 protein: CSASPGPLSNQPQHF
CDR3 DNA: TGCAGTGCGTCACCCGGTCCCCTCAGCAATCAGCCCCAGCATTTT

V gene: TRBV27
clone size: .
J gene: TRBJ2-7
D gene: TRBD1
CDR3 protein: CASSPWTGPPLLGQYF
CDR3 DNA: TGTGCCAGCAGTCCCTGGACAGGCCCCCCACTACTAGGGCAGTACTTC

V gene: TRBV6-2/TRBV6-3
clone size: .
J gene: TRBJ2-5
D gene: TRBD2
CDR3 protein: CASSYPTSGGPNQETQYF
CDR3 DNA: TGTGCCAGCAGTTACCCGACTAGCGGGGGGCCTAACCAAGAGACCCAGTACTTC

V gene: TRBV5-1
clone size: many
J gene: TRBJ1-1
D gene: .
CDR3 protein: CASSARDKHTGAFF
CDR3 DNA: TGCGCCAGCAGCGCCCGGGACAAGCACACTGGAGCTTTCTTT

V gene: TRBV28
clone size: .
J gene: TRBJ1-6
D gene: .
CDR3 protein: CASSFRRVSNSPLHF
CDR3 DNA: TGTGCCAGCAGTTTCAGGCGGGTTAGCAATTCACCCCTCCACTTT

V gene: TRBV12-3/TRBV12-4
clone size: .
J gene: TRBJ2-5
D gene: .
CDR3 protein: CASSLGMGGTQYF
CDR3 DNA: TGTGCCAGCAGTCTCGGCATGGGGGGGACCCAGTACTTC

V gene: TRBV9
clone size: many
J gene: TRBJ2-7
D gene: .
CDR3 protein: CASSNSRTAGKQYF
CDR3 DNA: TGTGCCAGCAGCAACAGCAGGACTGCCGGCAAGCAGTACTTC

V gene: TRBV29-1
clone size: many
J gene: TRBJ2-7
D gene: .
CDR3 protein: CSVGFVKLNEQYF
CDR3 DNA: TGCAGCGTAGGGTTTGTTAAGCTGAACGAGCAGTACTTC

V gene: TRBV11-2
clone size: .
J gene: TRBJ2-2
D gene: .
CDR3 protein: CASSSRRELGTGELFF
CDR3 DNA: TGTGCCAGCAGCTCACGAAGGGAGTTGGGTACCGGGGAGCTGTTTTTT

V gene: TRBV7-9
clone size: .
J gene: TRBJ2-5
D gene: TRBD1
CDR3 protein: CANRNTGALQETQYF
CDR3 DNA: TGTGCCAACAGAAACACAGGGGCACTCCAAGAGACCCAGTACTTC

V gene: TRBV6-1
clone size: many
J gene: TRBJ1-1
D gene: TRBD1
CDR3 protein: CASSGGQGATEAFF
CDR3 DNA: TGTGCCAGCAGTGGGGGACAGGGGGCAACTGAAGCTTTCTTT

V gene: TRBV12-3/TRBV12-4
clone size: many
J gene: TRBJ1-3
D gene: TRBD1
CDR3 protein: CASSSEQGSSGNTIYF
CDR3 DNA: TGTGCCAGCAGCTCCGAACAGGGGAGCTCTGGAAACACCATATATTTT